This T cell receptor beta chain was recovered during a study of regulatory T cells in long-lasting Graves disease. Findings and caveats of the study: Segments TRBV28, TRBJ1-2 and TRBJ2-5 showed preferential usage in persistent disease. Lower TCR diversity characterized persistent Graves' patients relative to newly diagnosed patients.

Time point meaning: newly diagnosed GD, antithyroid drugs for less than 3 months. Isolated PBMC RNA provided the starting material for the TCR library. Arm-PCR of CDR3 regions and iRepertoire HTBI primers were used to build TCR beta libraries. TCRdb processed the multiplex PCR reads anew with MiXCR; each CDR3 protein has one entry. Among under 300,000 distinct CDR3 sequences, 20% to 25% were seen once, and the ten largest hold approximately 15%. The CDR3 spans 13 residues. V lost 3 bases and J 3 bases, leaving 8 bases between the germline ends. This clonotype was counted many times. Its antigen is currently unknown.

The sequenced sample was peripheral blood mononuclear cells (PBMCs), obtained at new diagnosis, from a patient treated with antithyroid drugs. The sequence was obtained from a female donor with Graves disease. This chain uses TRBV12-3 or TRBV12-4 with TRBJ1-1; D call uncertain. The CDR3 DNA follows: TGTGCCAGCAGTTTGTACCAGGACACTGAAGCTTTCTTT. Its translation is CASSLYQDTEAFF.